The T cell receptor (beta chain) under discussion was sequenced for a study of T cell responses to AZD1222 COVID-19 vaccine. Profiled with immunoSEQ multiplex PCR; TCRdb holds only in-frame clones, not every one. The sample has around 180,000 clones; about nine tenths are singletons. Germline V gene lookup returns CDR1 LGHNT and CDR2 FRNRAP. This CDR3 comprises 15 residues. Trimming removed 3 bases at V and 3 bases at J, with 15 bases between. This specimen consisted of peripheral blood, obtained on day 0 of AZD1222 vaccination. This TCR came from an adult in good health. The chain couples TRBV12-5 to TRBJ2-7; possible D gene TRBD1, 6 bases. The CDR3 is CASGLPARTVYEQYF. Written as DNA, the CDR3 is TGTGCTAGTGGTTTACCCGCCAGGACAGTCTACGAGCAGTACTTC.